A single sample gave rise to the 27 T cell receptor beta chains below, sequenced in a study of blood T cell repertoires in COVID-19. Measured with immunoSEQ multiplex PCR; TCRdb has only the in-frame clones, and not every one. The table shows around 69,000 clones, with about four fifths occurring only once. The specimen sequenced was peripheral blood. These receptors were obtained from a woman between 65 and 79 years old with acute or convalescent COVID-19.

The chain joins TRBV19 to TRBJ1-1; no clear D. Trimming pared 7 bases from V and 0 bases from J, leaving 6 bases between. This CDR3 is built from 12 residues. Germline V CDR1 and CDR2: LNHDA, SQIVND (reference sequence). The CDR3 region is CASKLMNTEAFF. The DNA of the CDR3 is TGTGCCAGTAAACTCATGAACACTGAAGCTTTCTTT. Drawing the rest from reference TRBV19 and TRBJ1-1, the complete variable domain is DGGITQSPKYLFRKEGQNVTLSCEQNLNHDAMYWYRQDPGQGLRLIYYSQIVNDFQKGDIAEGYSVSREKKESFPLTVTSAQKNPTAFYLCASKLMNTEAFFGQGTRLTVV.

The chain joins TRBV5-1 to TRBJ2-3; 12 bases align to TRBD2. This CDR3 has 15 amino acids. Germline V CDR1 and CDR2: SGHRS, YFSETQ. The junction had 2 bases not matched to a gene; V was cut back by 6 bases and J by 0 bases. The CDR3: CASTLAGGSTDTQYF. For the CDR3, the DNA is TGCGCCAGCACCCTAGCGGGAGGGAGCACAGATACGCAGTATTTT. Drawing the rest from reference TRBV5-1 and TRBJ2-3, the complete variable domain is KAGVTQTPRYLIKTRGQQVTLSCSPISGHRSVSWYQQTPGQGLQFLFEYFSETQRNKGNFPGRFSGRQFSNSRSEMNVSTLELGDSALYLCASTLAGGSTDTQYFGPGTRLTVL.

The rearrangement uses TRBV21-1 and TRBJ2-1; the table's D call TRBD2 went unverified against the DNA. TRBV21-1 is a pseudogene locus. The CDR3 extends over 21 amino acids. The CDR3 nucleotides read TGTGCCAGCAGCAAAGAACTTGCTAGCGGGAGGAGGTGGGGCTCCTACAATGAGCAGTTCTTC. Translated, it gives CASSKELASGRRWGSYNEQFF.

The rearrangement links TRBV5-8 to TRBJ1-2, with 8 bases matching TRBD1. V dropped 0 bases and J dropped 8; count of bases not matched to a gene: 6. CDR1 is SGHTS and CDR2 is YDEGEE in the germline V gene. The CDR3 loop spans 14 amino acids. In nucleotides, the CDR3 is TGTGCCAGCAGCTTGGAGGGCAGGGGGCGAGGCTACACCTTC. Its translation is CASSLEGRGRGYTF.

This chain links TRBV5-4 with TRBJ2-7, with D possibly being TRBD2 (7 bases). From germline, CDR1 is SGHNT and CDR2 YYREEE (reference sequence). Trimming shortened V by 5 bases and J by 2 bases, and 17 bases separated the two germline ends. The CDR3 loop spans 15 amino acids. The CDR3 bases are TGTGCCAGCAGTCAGGGGACTACATCCACCTACGAGCAGTACTTC. As protein: CASSQGTTSTYEQYF.

DNA for the CDR3: TGCGCCAGCAGCCCGACAGGGGGCTATGAGACCCAGTACTTC. Translation gives CASSPTGGYETQYF. J is TRBJ2-5 and V is TRBV4-1; the match to TRBD1 covers 10 bases. CDR3 length: 14 residues. From germline, CDR1 is MGHRA and CDR2 YSYEKL. J was trimmed by 5 bases and V by 4 bases; bases with no gene match: 4.

The V call is TRBV4-1, the J call TRBJ2-1, with D hard to call. The ends were cut back, 1 base at V and 5 bases at J, with 12 bases in the middle. The V gene's germline CDR1 is MGHRA and CDR2 YSYEKL. This CDR3 region has 15 residues. The CDR3 reads CASSQGRLEDNEQFF. Here the CDR3 DNA reads TGCGCCAGCAGCCAAGGTAGGCTCGAGGACAATGAGCAGTTCTTC.

This clone was counted between two and nine times. The chain recombines TRBV27 with TRBJ1-6; perhaps TRBD1 as D (5 bases). Between the trimmed V and J ends, which lost 4 bases and 11 bases, there was a span of 18 bases. This CDR3 has 15 residues. Germline lookup yields CDR1 MNHEY and CDR2 SMNVEV (reference sequence). The CDR3 loop is CASSSSGILRTPLHF. CDR3 coding DNA: TGTGCCAGCAGTTCCTCAGGGATACTGAGGACACCCCTCCACTTT.

This rearrangement joins TRBV6-1 to TRBJ2-7; TRBD1 matches 11 bases. V shed 1 base, J shed 3 bases, and the junction held 2 bases outside the gene matches. This CDR3 region has 15 residues. Germline V gives CDR1 MNHNS, CDR2 SASEGT. The CDR3 DNA is TGTGCCAGCAGTGAAGATGGGACAGGGGGCTACGAGCAGTACTTC. This gives the protein CASSEDGTGGYEQYF.

V usage is TRBV6-5 and J usage is TRBJ1-2, with D unclear. Germline V gives CDR1 MNHEY, CDR2 SVGAGI. V was cut by 8 bases and J by 7 bases, with 11 bases left in between. The CDR3 extends over 11 amino acids. CDR3 region: CASLLPGGYTF. CDR3 sequence (DNA): TGTGCCAGCCTTCTACCCGGTGGCTACACCTTC.

The rearrangement links TRBV10-3 to TRBJ2-3; the match to TRBD1 covers 9 bases. The junction had 6 bases not matched to a gene; V was cut back by 8 bases and J by 0 bases. Per germline, CDR1 ENHRY and CDR2 SYGVKD. CDR3 size: 15 residues. CDR3 nucleotide sequence: TGTGCCATCGCCGCGACAGGGGGGAGCACAGATACGCAGTATTTT. It yields the protein CAIAATGGSTDTQYF.

This clone was observed a handful of times. The chain is built from TRBV6-5 and TRBJ1-4; TRBD1 might be the D (6 bases). Looked up from germline, CDR1 is MNHEY and CDR2 is SVGAGI. Trimming pared 4 bases from V and 2 bases from J, leaving 11 bases between. This CDR3 comprises 15 residues. CDR3 residues: CASSSTTGTNEKLFF. DNA of the CDR3: TGTGCCAGCAGTTCCACTACAGGGACTAATGAAAAACTGTTTTTT.

V gene TRBV5-1 combines with J gene TRBJ2-1; a possible D gene is TRBD1 (5 bases). V gave up 0 bases and J gave up 7 bases, with 11 bases separating them. The germline V gene has CDR1 SGHRS and CDR2 YFSETQ. The CDR3 has 14 amino acids. CDR3 in amino acids: CASSLAQGRNEQFF. Written as DNA, the CDR3 is TGCGCCAGCAGCTTGGCGCAGGGAAGGAATGAGCAGTTCTTC.

The J gene is TRBJ1-5, the V gene TRBV19; a weak D match, TRBD1 (6 bases). With 10 bases removed from V and 6 bases from J, the gap between germline ends came to 16 bases. The CDR3 spans 13 residues. CDR1 and CDR2 (germline): LNHDA, SQIVND (reference sequence). The DNA of the CDR3 is TGTGCCACCTCCAACCTGGGGGCTCAGCCCCAGCATTTT. Translating it yields CATSNLGAQPQHF.

This clone is a singleton in its sample. The chain is built from TRBV7-9 and TRBJ2-5, with 7 bases that match TRBD1. The germline CDR1 and CDR2 sequences are SEHNR and FQNEAQ (reference sequence). V lost 3 bases and J lost 2; bases outside the gene matches: 9. The CDR3 runs to 16 residues. The chain's CDR3 is CASSLNRGSVQETQYF. In DNA, the CDR3 is TGTGCCAGCAGCTTGAACAGGGGAAGCGTACAAGAGACCCAGTACTTC.

The genes are TRBV11-2 and TRBJ2-3; TRBD2 is a possible D gene (5 bases). The CDR3 extends over 12 amino acids. Germline CDR1 reads SGHAT; CDR2 reads FQNNGV. V was trimmed by 1 base and J by 6 bases, leaving 5 bases between them. CDR3 in amino acids: CASSLGGDTQYF. CDR3 coding DNA: TGTGCCAGCAGCTTAGGAGGGGATACGCAGTATTTT.

V usage is TRBV10-1 and J usage is TRBJ2-7; weak D call: TRBD2 (6 bases). This CDR3 contains 13 residues. Germline lookup yields CDR1 WNHNN and CDR2 SYGVQD (reference sequence). V was shortened by 0 bases and J by 6 bases, with 9 bases between the two germline ends. The CDR3 sequence: CASSESGGREQYF. In DNA form, the CDR3 reads TGCGCCAGCAGTGAGTCCGGAGGGCGCGAGCAGTACTTC.

The chain couples TRBV6-5 to TRBJ1-6; weak D call: TRBD1 (5 bases). CDR1 is MNHEY and CDR2 is SVGAGI in the germline V gene. V shed 7 bases and J shed 9 bases, with 13 bases lying between them. This CDR3 region has 13 residues. The CDR3 DNA reads as TGTGCCAGCACCCCCCGGACATTTTCACCCCTCCACTTT. It encodes CASTPRTFSPLHF.

The chain links TRBV28 to TRBJ1-2; TRBD1 matches at 8 bases. The V segment lost 5 bases and the J segment 8 bases; nucleotides outside the gene matches: 7. This CDR3 has 13 residues. Germline values: CDR1 MDHEN, CDR2 SYDVKM. CDR3 loop: CASSGRGLWGYTF. As DNA, the CDR3 is TGTGCCAGCAGTGGCAGGGGGCTTTGGGGCTACACCTTC.

The chain combines TRBV3-1 (or the pseudogene TRBV3-2) with TRBJ1-2, with TRBD1 matching 9 bases. The CDR3 has 13 amino acids. The ends lost 4 bases at V and 7 bases at J; junction bases unmatched: 4. CDR1 is LGHDT, CDR2 YNNKEL, per germline (reference sequence). For the CDR3, the DNA is TGTGCCAGCAGCCCTTTGACAGGGGGTGGCTACACCTTC. Residues: CASSPLTGGGYTF.

This chain links TRBV18 with TRBJ1-5; 9 bases map to TRBD1. The CDR3 covers 16 residues. Germline V gene sequence: CDR1 KGHSH, CDR2 LQKENI. The V and J ends lost 1 base and 4 bases, in that order; junction bases with no gene match: 5. The DNA for the CDR3 is TGTGCCAGCTCACCACAGACAGGGGGTTCGAATCAGCCCCAGCATTTT. Translating it yields CASSPQTGGSNQPQHF.

This chain uses TRBV28 with TRBJ1-2; possible D gene TRBD1, 5 bases. The V end lost 10 bases, the J end lost 4 bases, and 13 bases lay between the germline ends. CDR3 length equals 12 residues. Germline-derived CDR1 and CDR2 are MDHEN and SYDVKM. CDR3 sequence (DNA): TGTGCCACCCGGGACTCCGCCTATGGCTACACCTTC. It specifies CATRDSAYGYTF.

This clone was picked up many times. The chain combines TRBV6-5 with TRBJ1-1; unclear D gene. Trimming cost V 6 bases and J 10 bases, with 18 bases left between them. Germline loops: CDR1 MNHEY, CDR2 SVGAGI. This CDR3 contains 13 residues. The DNA for the CDR3 is TGTGCCAGCAGCCCCACTCAGGTTGTGGGAGCTTTCTTT. It yields the protein CASSPTQVVGAFF.

This chain connects TRBV19 to TRBJ1-2, with TRBD1 matching over 8 bases. The CDR3 spans 16 residues. CDR1 is LNHDA and CDR2 is SQIVND in the germline V gene (reference sequence). J lost 5 bases, V lost 5 bases, and 13 bases had no gene match. In DNA form, the CDR3 reads TGTGCCAGTAGTGCTTATGGACAGGGAATGGGGTATGGCTACACCTTC. Translated: CASSAYGQGMGYGYTF.

The CDR3 DNA reads TGTGCCAGCAGCTTTGCGGGGCCCTACGAGCAGTACTTC. Its translation: CASSFAGPYEQYF. The chain uses TRBV7-3 and TRBJ2-7; possible D gene TRBD2, 6 bases. This CDR3 has 13 amino acids. V lost 3 bases and J 2 bases, leaving 8 bases between the germline ends. Germline assignment: CDR1 SGHTA and CDR2 FQGTGA.

The V and J genes are TRBV2 and TRBJ2-7; 10 bases agree with TRBD2. The CDR3 covers 13 residues. Germline trimming cut 4 bases from V and 5 bases from J; bases unmatched to any gene: 2. Per germline, CDR1 SNHLY and CDR2 FYNNEI. The CDR3 loop reads CASSGLAGDEQYF. CDR3 coding DNA: TGTGCCAGCAGTGGGCTAGCGGGAGACGAGCAGTACTTC.

The V gene is TRBV6-4, the J gene TRBJ2-7; a possible D gene is TRBD2 (5 bases). The CDR3 is 14 amino acids. V was shortened by 7 bases and J by 2 bases, with 15 bases between the two germline ends. Germline V CDR1 and CDR2: MRHNA, SNTAGT. Here the CDR3 DNA reads TGTGCCAGCACCGCGTCGGCTAGCACCTACGAGCAGTACTTC. Translated: CASTASASTYEQYF.